Shown below are 29 T cell receptor beta chains from a single sample sequenced in a study of blood T cells in healthy people across ages. PCR was performed a second time for about 7 to 11 cycles using a sample-barcoded 5' primer and a J-beta primer mix. TCRdb re-called the 5' RACE reads with MiXCR, one entry per CDR3 protein. This sample has about 1.5 million distinct CDR3 sequences, with about 45% found just once. Sequencing input: blood. The receptors originated from a woman between 18 and 29 years old in good health.

The rearrangement uses TRBV20-1 and TRBJ2-2, with D possibly being TRBD2 (6 bases). Per the germline V gene, CDR1 is DFQATT and CDR2 is SNEGSKA (reference sequence). The CDR3 spans 16 residues. V was pared by 1 base and J by 1 base, with 13 bases between. CDR3: CSARGPSAGNTGELFF. CDR3 sequence (DNA): TGCAGTGCTAGAGGGCCCTCAGCGGGGAACACCGGGGAGCTGTTTTTT.

This clonotype was counted only a few times. V and J are TRBV7-2 and TRBJ2-5; D may match TRBD1 or TRBD2 (7 bases each). Germline CDR1 and CDR2: SGHTA and FQGNSA. Trimming took off 4 bases at V and 10 bases at J, with 10 bases between the two ends. This CDR3 has 11 residues. DNA for the CDR3: TGTGCCAGCAGCTCAGGGGGGGACCAGTACTTC. The encoded protein is CASSSGGDQYF.

Only a few counts were recorded for this clonotype. V usage is TRBV7-2 and J usage is TRBJ2-5; maybe TRBD1 (6 bases). Germline CDR1 reads SGHTA; CDR2 reads FQGNSA. CDR3 length: 14 residues. V lost 5 bases and J 6 bases, leaving 16 bases between the germline ends. CDR3 sequence (DNA): TGTGCCAGCAGCCCGTCTACAGGGTTGAAGACCCAGTACTTC. Its protein product is CASSPSTGLKTQYF.

The chain uses TRBV27 and TRBJ1-2; D is unclear. The V end was cut by 5 bases, the J end by 4 bases, with 14 bases between. Germline V CDR1 and CDR2: MNHEY, SMNVEV (reference sequence). This CDR3 has 14 residues. CDR3 protein: CASSPGYLTYGYTF. The CDR3 DNA is TGTGCCAGCAGTCCGGGGTATCTCACCTATGGCTACACCTTC.

The genes are TRBV4-2 and TRBJ1-1; D uncertain. Germline V gene data show CDR1 as LGHNA and CDR2 as YNFKEQ. The CDR3 loop spans 14 amino acids. Trimming took 0 bases from V and 5 from J, leaving 10 bases between them. CDR3: CASSQDQEWTEAFF. Written as DNA, the CDR3 is TGTGCCAGCAGCCAAGATCAGGAATGGACTGAAGCTTTCTTT.

This clonotype has only a few counts. The chain recombines TRBV7-2 with TRBJ1-1; D is ambiguous. This CDR3 is built from 13 residues. The V end lost 6 bases, the J end lost 1 base, and 9 bases lay between the germline ends. Germline-derived CDR1 and CDR2 are SGHTA and FQGNSA. In DNA form, the CDR3 reads TGTGCCAGCAGTATGACGGGGAACACTGAAGCTTTCTTT. Translating it yields CASSMTGNTEAFF.

This clonotype was counted a single time. With a much larger clone just one base away, this may be a read error. The chain links TRBV12-3 or TRBV12-4 to TRBJ1-2, with D unclear. The ends were cut back, 0 bases at V and 7 bases at J, with 12 bases in the middle. The CDR3 spans 14 residues. The CDR3 loop is CASSLAFDGSGYTF. CDR3 nucleotide sequence: TGTGCCAGCAGTTTAGCGTTTGATGGGAGTGGCTACACCTTC.

As DNA, the CDR3 is TGCAGTGCTAGATCGGGACAGCCGAGCTCCTACAATGAGCAGTACTTC. Encoded protein: CSARSGQPSSYNEQYF. The rearrangement uses TRBV20-1 and TRBJ2-1; 7 nucleotides match TRBD1. The end of the DNA is better explained by TRBJ2-7, so the J call may be wrong. This CDR3 is 16 amino acids long. Germline lookup yields CDR1 DFQATT and CDR2 SNEGSKA (reference sequence).

The chain employs TRBV2 and TRBJ2-4; no clear D. The end of the DNA fits TRBJ2-7 better, so the J call may be wrong. Germline-derived CDR1 and CDR2 are SNHLY and FYNNEI. This CDR3 spans 13 amino acids. The CDR3 bases are TGTGCCAGAAAAGGGTCATCTAGCTACGAGCAGTACTTC. As protein: CARKGSSSYEQYF.

Notes on this clonotype: A much bigger clone sits one base away, suggesting this may be a read error. The rearrangement uses TRBV4-2 and TRBJ2-3; no firm D call. This CDR3 has 15 residues. Germline V gene data show CDR1 as LGHNA and CDR2 as YNFKEQ. The CDR3 spells CASSQEKEVTDAQYF. The CDR3, as DNA: TGTGCCAGCAGCCAAGAGAAAGAAGTCACAGATGCGCAGTATTTT.

This clonotype came up a few times. The genes are TRBV6-1 and TRBJ1-2, with a weak D call TRBD1 (5 bases). The CDR3 runs 13 residues. Germline values: CDR1 MNHNS, CDR2 SASEGT. The germline V and J ends were trimmed by 6 bases and 5 bases, with 13 bases remaining between them. CDR3 residues: CASRPTDKYGYTF. The CDR3 DNA reads as TGTGCCAGCAGACCGACAGACAAGTATGGCTACACCTTC.

The chain couples TRBV7-2 to TRBJ2-7; the D is unclear. The CDR3 sequence is 15 residues long. Trimming shortened V by 4 bases and J by 0 bases, and 13 bases separated the two germline ends. CDR1 and CDR2 from the germline V gene are SGHTA and FQGNSA. The CDR3 DNA follows: TGTGCCAGCAGCTCATTGTTCAGGAGCTCCTACGAGCAGTACTTC. Translation: CASSSLFRSSYEQYF.

The chain employs TRBV12-3 or TRBV12-4 and TRBJ2-6; D ambiguous. The CDR3 is made up of 17 amino acids. V was pared by 3 bases and J by 0 bases, with 12 bases between. The CDR3 sequence: CASSLRGVTSGANVLTF. DNA of the CDR3: TGTGCCAGCAGTTTGAGAGGTGTGACCTCTGGGGCCAACGTCCTGACTTTC.

The CDR3 sequence is CASSAQGRNYGYTF. CDR3 DNA: TGTGCCAGCAGCGCCCAGGGACGGAACTATGGCTACACCTTC. The chain couples TRBV7-6 to TRBJ1-2; D may be TRBD1 (5 bases). The CDR3 runs 14 residues. V was clipped by 5 bases and J by 2 bases, with 12 bases between them. Germline V lookup: CDR1 SGHVS, CDR2 FNYEAQ.

This clonotype was recorded many times. The V and J genes are TRBV7-2 and TRBJ1-1; 8 bases align to TRBD1. Per germline, CDR1 SGHTA and CDR2 FQGNSA. The trim removed 3 bases at V and 9 bases at J, leaving 9 bases unmatched. This CDR3 has 14 amino acids. DNA for the CDR3: TGTGCCAGCAGCTTCCCTGACAGGGGCAGAAAAGCTTTCTTT. Translated, it gives CASSFPDRGRKAFF.

The V call is TRBV6-4, the J call TRBJ2-1; perhaps TRBD1 as D (5 bases). Germline V gene lookup returns CDR1 MRHNA and CDR2 SNTAGT. Trimming took 1 base from V and 6 from J, leaving 10 bases between them. The CDR3 consists of 14 residues. CDR3 amino acids: CASSDWGRSNEQFF. The CDR3 bases are TGTGCCAGCAGTGACTGGGGCAGGAGCAATGAGCAGTTCTTC.

This chain uses TRBV21-1 with TRBJ2-7; TRBD2 is taken as the D call from the table, unchecked against the DNA. TRBV21-1 is recorded as a pseudogene. The CDR3 has 15 residues. The CDR3 loop reads CASSDGLAESYEQYF. In DNA form, the CDR3 reads TGTGCCAGCAGCGACGGACTAGCGGAGTCCTACGAGCAGTACTTC.

This clonotype was observed a few times. J is TRBJ1-2 and V is TRBV4-3, with 8 nucleotides matching TRBD1. Germline V gives CDR1 LGHNA, CDR2 YSLEER. The CDR3 consists of 17 residues. After removal of 3 bases from V and 6 bases from J, the junction contained 15 bases not matched to a gene. The CDR3 DNA reads TGCGCCAGCAGCCAGAAACCTAGAACAGGGGGAGGACATGGCTACACCTTC. Translation: CASSQKPRTGGGHGYTF.

The CDR3 region is CASSGWISSYNEQFF. CDR3 in DNA: TGTGCCAGCAGTGGGTGGATTTCCTCCTACAATGAGCAGTTCTTC. The V call is TRBV2, the J call TRBJ2-1; unclear D gene. Germline CDR1 and CDR2: SNHLY and FYNNEI. Trimming shortened V by 4 bases and J by 0 bases, and 10 bases separated the two germline ends. This CDR3 has 15 amino acids. Full variable domain (remainder filled in from reference TRBV2 and TRBJ2-1): EPEVTQTPSHQVTQMGQEVILRCVPISNHLYFYWYRQILGQKVEFLVSFYNNEISEKSEIFDDQFSVERPDGSNFTLKIRSTKLEDSAMYFCASSGWISSYNEQFFGPGTRLTVL.

CDR3 region: CASTPRGTDTQYF. In DNA form, the CDR3 reads TGTGCCAGCACGCCACGCGGGACAGATACGCAGTATTTT. The chain couples TRBV27 to TRBJ2-3; perhaps TRBD2 as D (5 bases). V was shortened by 7 bases and J by 3 bases, with 11 bases between the two germline ends. Germline loops: CDR1 MNHEY, CDR2 SMNVEV (reference sequence). This CDR3 is 13 amino acids long.

This clonotype has only a few counts. CDR3 loop: CASSQGENEKLFF. The CDR3 coding sequence is TGTGCCAGCTCACAGGGAGAGAATGAAAAACTGTTTTTT. V is TRBV18 and J is TRBJ1-4, with no clear D. This CDR3 has 13 residues. V lost 4 bases, J lost 5 bases, and 8 bases lay in between. The germline CDR1 and CDR2 sequences are KGHSH and LQKENI.

A few counts support this clonotype. The V and J genes are TRBV7-2 and TRBJ2-1; TRBD1 agrees at 9 bases. The CDR3 is 15 residues long. Germline V gene sequence: CDR1 SGHTA, CDR2 FQGNSA. J was trimmed by 4 bases and V by 2 bases; bases with no gene match: 3. CDR3: CASSLRDREYNEQFF. In nucleotides, the CDR3 is TGTGCCAGCAGCTTAAGGGACAGGGAATACAATGAGCAGTTCTTC.

This clonotype was recorded a few times. This chain links TRBV6-6 with TRBJ1-2; 10 nucleotides agree with TRBD1. Germline CDR1 MNHNY, CDR2 SVGAGI (reference sequence). The junction had 2 bases not matched to a gene; V was cut back by 0 bases and J by 4 bases. This CDR3 has 15 amino acids. DNA of the CDR3: TGTGCCAGCAGTTACTCGACAGGGGGCATCTATGGCTACACCTTC. Translation gives CASSYSTGGIYGYTF.

The J gene is TRBJ2-4, the V gene TRBV4-1; possible D gene TRBD2, 7 bases. The J call may be wrong; the DNA end is better matched by TRBJ2-7. The CDR3 extends over 17 amino acids. Germline V CDR1 and CDR2: MGHRA, YSYEKL. CDR3 loop: CASSQAMDGGLYYEQYF. The CDR3 coding sequence is TGCGCCAGCAGCCAAGCGATGGACGGGGGGCTTTACTACGAGCAGTACTTC.

CDR3 DNA: TGTGCCAGCAGTTATATGACAGGGTCCAATGAGCAGTTCTTC. It encodes CASSYMTGSNEQFF. The chain combines TRBV7-9 with TRBJ2-1; TRBD1 aligns across 7 bases. The germline V gene encodes CDR1 SEHNR and CDR2 FQNEAQ (reference sequence). V was pared by 6 bases and J by 6 bases, with 8 bases of the junction left unmatched. CDR3 length: 14 residues.

This clonotype has ten or more counts. The V gene is TRBV12-3 or TRBV12-4, the J gene TRBJ2-3, with TRBD2 as a possible D gene (5 bases). The length of the CDR3 is 14 residues. Trimming removed 7 bases from V and 2 bases from J, with 13 bases in between. CDR3 DNA: TGTGCCAGCACCTCCGGCGGGTCCACAGATACGCAGTATTTT. Protein product: CASTSGGSTDTQYF.

A few counts support this clonotype. V and J are TRBV6-5 and TRBJ2-7; unclear D gene. Trimming removed 2 bases at V and 7 bases at J, with 21 bases between. Germline CDR1 MNHEY, CDR2 SVGAGI. The CDR3 totals 16 residues. This chain's CDR3 is CASSYDAVGPNNEQYF. CDR3 DNA sequence: TGTGCCAGCAGTTACGATGCAGTTGGGCCAAACAATGAGCAGTACTTC.

This clonotype was seen a few times. The CDR3, as DNA: TGTGCCACCGAGGACGGTACTAACTATGGCTACACCTTC. This gives the protein CATEDGTNYGYTF. The rearrangement links TRBV15 to TRBJ1-2, with D uncertain. The CDR3 loop spans 13 amino acids. The V end was cut by 8 bases, the J end by 0 bases, with 10 bases between. Germline CDR1 is LNHNV and CDR2 is YYDKDF (reference sequence).

This rearrangement joins TRBV7-2 to TRBJ2-1; D tentatively fits TRBD1 or TRBD2 (6 bases each). The CDR3 covers 14 residues. CDR1 and CDR2 from the germline V gene are SGHTA and FQGNSA. V lost 4 bases and J lost 9, with 16 bases in between. CDR3 coding DNA: TGTGCCAGCAGCTCGATTAGGGGGGTAGGTGAGCAGTTCTTC. It yields the protein CASSSIRGVGEQFF.